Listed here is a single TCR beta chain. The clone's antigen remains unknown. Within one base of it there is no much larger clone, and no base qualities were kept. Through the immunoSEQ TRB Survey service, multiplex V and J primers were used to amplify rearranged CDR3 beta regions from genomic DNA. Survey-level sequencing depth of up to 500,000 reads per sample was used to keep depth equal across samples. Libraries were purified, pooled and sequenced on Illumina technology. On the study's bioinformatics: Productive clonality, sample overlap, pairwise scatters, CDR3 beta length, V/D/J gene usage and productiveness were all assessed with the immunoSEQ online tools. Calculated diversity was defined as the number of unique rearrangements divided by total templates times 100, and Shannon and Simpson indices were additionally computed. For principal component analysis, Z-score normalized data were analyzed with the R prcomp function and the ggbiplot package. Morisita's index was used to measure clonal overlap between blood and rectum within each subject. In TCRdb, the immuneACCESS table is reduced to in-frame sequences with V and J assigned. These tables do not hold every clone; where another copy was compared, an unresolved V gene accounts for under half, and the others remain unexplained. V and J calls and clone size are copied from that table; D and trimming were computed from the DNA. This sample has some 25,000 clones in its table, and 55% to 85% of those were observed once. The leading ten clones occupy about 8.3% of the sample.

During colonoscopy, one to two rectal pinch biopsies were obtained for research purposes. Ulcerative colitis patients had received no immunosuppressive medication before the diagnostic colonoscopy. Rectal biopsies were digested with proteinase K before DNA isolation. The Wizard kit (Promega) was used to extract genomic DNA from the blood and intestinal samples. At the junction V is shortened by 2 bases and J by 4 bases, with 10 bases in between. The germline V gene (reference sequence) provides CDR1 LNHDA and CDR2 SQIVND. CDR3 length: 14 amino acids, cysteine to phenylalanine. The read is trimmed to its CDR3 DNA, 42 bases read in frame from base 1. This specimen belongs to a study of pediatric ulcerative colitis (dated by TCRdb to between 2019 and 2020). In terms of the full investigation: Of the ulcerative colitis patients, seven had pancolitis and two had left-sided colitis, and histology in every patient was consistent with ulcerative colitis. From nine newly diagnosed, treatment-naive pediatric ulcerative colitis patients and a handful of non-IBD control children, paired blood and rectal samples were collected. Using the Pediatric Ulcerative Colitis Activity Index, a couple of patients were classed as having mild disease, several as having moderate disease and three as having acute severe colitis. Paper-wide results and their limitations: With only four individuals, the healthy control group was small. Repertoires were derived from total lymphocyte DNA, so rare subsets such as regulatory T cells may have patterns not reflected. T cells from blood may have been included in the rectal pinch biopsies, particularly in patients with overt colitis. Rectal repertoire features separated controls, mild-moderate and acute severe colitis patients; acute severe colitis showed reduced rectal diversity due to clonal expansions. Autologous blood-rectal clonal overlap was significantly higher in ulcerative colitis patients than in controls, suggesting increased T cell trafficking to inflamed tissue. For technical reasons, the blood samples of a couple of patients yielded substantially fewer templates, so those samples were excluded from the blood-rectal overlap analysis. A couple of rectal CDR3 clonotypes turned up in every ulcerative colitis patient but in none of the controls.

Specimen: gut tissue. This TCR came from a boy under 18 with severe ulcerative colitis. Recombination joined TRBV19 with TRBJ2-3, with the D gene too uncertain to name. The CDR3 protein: CASSIKGGADTQYF. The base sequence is TGTGCCAGTAGTATAAAAGGTGGCGCAGATACGCAGTATTTT.